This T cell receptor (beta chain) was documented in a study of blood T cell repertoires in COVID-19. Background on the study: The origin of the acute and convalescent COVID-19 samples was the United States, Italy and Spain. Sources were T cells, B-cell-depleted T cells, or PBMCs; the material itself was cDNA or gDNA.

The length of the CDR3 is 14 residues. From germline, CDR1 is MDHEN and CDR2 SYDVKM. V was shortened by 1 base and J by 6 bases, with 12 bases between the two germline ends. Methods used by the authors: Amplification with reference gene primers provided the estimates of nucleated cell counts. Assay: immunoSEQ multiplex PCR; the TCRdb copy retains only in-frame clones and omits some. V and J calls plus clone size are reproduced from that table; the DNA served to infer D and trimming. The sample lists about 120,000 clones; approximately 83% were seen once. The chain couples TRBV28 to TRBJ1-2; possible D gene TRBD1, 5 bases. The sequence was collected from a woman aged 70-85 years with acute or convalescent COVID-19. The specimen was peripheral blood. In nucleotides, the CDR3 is TGTGCCAGCAGTTTATCCCGGCGGGGCGATGGCTACACCTTC. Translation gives CASSLSRRGDGYTF.